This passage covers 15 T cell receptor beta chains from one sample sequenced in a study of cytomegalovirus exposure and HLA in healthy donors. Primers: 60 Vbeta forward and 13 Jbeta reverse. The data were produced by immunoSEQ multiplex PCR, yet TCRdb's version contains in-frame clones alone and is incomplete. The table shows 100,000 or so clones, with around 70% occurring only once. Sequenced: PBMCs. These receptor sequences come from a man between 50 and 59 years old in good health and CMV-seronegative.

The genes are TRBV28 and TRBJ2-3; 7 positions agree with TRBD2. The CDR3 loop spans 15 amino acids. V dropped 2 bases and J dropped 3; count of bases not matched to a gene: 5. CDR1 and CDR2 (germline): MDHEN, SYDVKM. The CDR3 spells CASSLEGRGTDTQYF. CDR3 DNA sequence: TGTGCCAGCAGTTTAGAGGGGCGGGGGACAGATACGCAGTATTTT.

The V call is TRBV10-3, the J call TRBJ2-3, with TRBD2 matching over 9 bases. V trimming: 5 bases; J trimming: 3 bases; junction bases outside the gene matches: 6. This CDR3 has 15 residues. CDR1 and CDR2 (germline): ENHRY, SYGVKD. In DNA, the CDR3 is TGTGCCATCAGTACCGGGACTAGCAAAACAGATACGCAGTATTTT. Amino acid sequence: CAISTGTSKTDTQYF.

CDR3 protein: CASSPGTGLLGSYNEQFF. CDR3 sequence (DNA): TGTGCCAGCAGCCCCGGGACAGGACTCCTGGGTTCCTACAATGAGCAGTTCTTC. The rearrangement joins TRBV28 to TRBJ2-1, with 8 bases that match TRBD1. J gave up 1 base and V 6 bases, and 14 bases lay outside the gene matches. This CDR3 contains 18 residues. Germline V CDR1 and CDR2: MDHEN, SYDVKM.

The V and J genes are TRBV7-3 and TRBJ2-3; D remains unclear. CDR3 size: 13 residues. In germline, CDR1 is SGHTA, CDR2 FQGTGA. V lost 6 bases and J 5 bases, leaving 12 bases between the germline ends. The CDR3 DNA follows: TGTGCCAGCAGGGGCGCCATGGTAGATACGCAGTATTTT. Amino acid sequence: CASRGAMVDTQYF.

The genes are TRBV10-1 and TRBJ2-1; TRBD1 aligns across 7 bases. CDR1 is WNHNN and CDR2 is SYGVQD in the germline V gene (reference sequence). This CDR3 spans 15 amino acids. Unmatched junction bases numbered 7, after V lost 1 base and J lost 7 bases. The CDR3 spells CASSELAGGRNEQFF. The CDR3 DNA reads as TGCGCCAGCAGTGAGTTGGCAGGGGGACGAAATGAGCAGTTCTTC.

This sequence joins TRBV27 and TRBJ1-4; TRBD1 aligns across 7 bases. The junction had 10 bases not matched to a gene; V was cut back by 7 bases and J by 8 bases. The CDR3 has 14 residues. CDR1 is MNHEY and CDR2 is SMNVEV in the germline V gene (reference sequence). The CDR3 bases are TGTGCCAGCAACCCACAGGGGCGAGGGGAAAAACTGTTTTTT. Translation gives CASNPQGRGEKLFF.

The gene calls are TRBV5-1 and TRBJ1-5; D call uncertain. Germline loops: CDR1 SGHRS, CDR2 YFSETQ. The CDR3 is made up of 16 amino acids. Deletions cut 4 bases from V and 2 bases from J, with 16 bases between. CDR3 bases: TGCGCCAGCAGCCCCAGCCCGGGTAGCGGCAATCAGCCCCAGCATTTT. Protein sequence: CASSPSPGSGNQPQHF.

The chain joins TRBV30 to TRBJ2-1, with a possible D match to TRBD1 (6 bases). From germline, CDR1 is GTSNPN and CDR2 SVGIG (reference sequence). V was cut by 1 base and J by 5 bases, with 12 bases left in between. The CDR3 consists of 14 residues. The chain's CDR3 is CAWSGEGVHNEQFF. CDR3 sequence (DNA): TGTGCCTGGAGTGGAGAGGGGGTGCACAATGAGCAGTTCTTC.

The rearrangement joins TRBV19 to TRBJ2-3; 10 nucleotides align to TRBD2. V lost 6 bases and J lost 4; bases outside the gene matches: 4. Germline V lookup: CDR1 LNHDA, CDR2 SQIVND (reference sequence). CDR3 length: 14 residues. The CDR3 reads CASRSSGRPDTQYF. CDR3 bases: TGTGCCAGTAGGAGTAGCGGGAGGCCAGATACGCAGTATTTT.

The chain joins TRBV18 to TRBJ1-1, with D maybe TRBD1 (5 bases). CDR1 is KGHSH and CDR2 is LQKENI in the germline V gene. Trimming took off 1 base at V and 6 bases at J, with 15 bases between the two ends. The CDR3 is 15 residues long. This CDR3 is CASSPQSGKTSEAFF. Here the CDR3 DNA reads TGTGCCAGCTCACCACAATCAGGGAAAACCTCTGAAGCTTTCTTT.

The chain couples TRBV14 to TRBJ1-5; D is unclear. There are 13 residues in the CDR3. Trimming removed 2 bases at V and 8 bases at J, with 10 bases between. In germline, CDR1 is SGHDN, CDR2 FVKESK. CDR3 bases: TGTGCCAGCAGCCAAATGCGGCCGAAGCCCCAGCATTTT. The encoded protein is CASSQMRPKPQHF.

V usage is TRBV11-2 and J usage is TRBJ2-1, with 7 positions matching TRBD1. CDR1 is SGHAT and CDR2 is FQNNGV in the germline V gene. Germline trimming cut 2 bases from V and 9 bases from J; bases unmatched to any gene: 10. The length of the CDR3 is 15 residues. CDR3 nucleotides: TGTGCCAGCAGCTTACGACAGGGTAGAAAGGGTGAGCAGTTCTTC. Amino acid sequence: CASSLRQGRKGEQFF. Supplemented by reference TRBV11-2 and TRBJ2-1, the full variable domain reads EAGVAQSPRYKIIEKRQSVAFWCNPISGHATLYWYQQILGQGPKLLIQFQNNGVVDDSQLPKDRFSAERLKGVDSTLKIQPAKLEDSAVYLCASSLRQGRKGEQFFGPGTRLTVL.

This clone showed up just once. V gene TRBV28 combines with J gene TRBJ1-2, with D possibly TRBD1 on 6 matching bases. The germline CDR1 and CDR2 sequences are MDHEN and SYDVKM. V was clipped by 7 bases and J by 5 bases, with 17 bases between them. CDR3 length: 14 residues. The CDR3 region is CASTPGHRLYGYTF. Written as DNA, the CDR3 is TGTGCCAGCACCCCGGGACACCGTCTATATGGCTACACCTTC.

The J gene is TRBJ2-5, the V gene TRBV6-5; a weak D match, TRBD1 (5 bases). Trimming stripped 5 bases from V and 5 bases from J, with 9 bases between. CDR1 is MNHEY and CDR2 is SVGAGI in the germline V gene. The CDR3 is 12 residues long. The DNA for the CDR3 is TGTGCCAGCAGTAACAGGTTTGAGACCCAGTACTTC. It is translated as CASSNRFETQYF.

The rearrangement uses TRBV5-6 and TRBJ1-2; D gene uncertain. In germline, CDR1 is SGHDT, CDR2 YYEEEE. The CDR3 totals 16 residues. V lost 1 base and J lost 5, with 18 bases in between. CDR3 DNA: TGTGCCAGCAGCTTGTCCAGTACCTGGCTCGATTATGGCTACACCTTC. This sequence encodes CASSLSSTWLDYGYTF.